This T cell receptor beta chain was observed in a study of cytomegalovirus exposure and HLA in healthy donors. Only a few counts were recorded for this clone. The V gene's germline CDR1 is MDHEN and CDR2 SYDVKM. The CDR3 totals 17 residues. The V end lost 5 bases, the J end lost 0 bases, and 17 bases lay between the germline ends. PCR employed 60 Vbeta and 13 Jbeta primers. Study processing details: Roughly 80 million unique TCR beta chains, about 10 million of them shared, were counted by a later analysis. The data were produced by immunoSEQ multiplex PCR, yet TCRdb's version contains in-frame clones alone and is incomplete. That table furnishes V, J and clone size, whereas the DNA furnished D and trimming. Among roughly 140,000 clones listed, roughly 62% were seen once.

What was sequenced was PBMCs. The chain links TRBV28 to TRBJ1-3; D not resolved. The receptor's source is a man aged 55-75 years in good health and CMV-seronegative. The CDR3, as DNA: TGTGCCAGCAGTCCCCTCTCGGACTCCTTCTCTGGAAACACCATATATTTT. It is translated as CASSPLSDSFSGNTIYF.